This passage covers 17 T cell receptor beta chains from one sample sequenced in a study of tumor-infiltrating lymphocytes in localized non-small cell lung cancer. The repertoire was sequenced with immunoSEQ multiplex PCR; TCRdb's copy has only in-frame clones and lacks some. Found here are roughly 11,000 clones, about 83% of them singletons; the top ten hold almost 8%. The sequencing sample was made of lung tumor tissue. The source of these receptors is a human donor with non-small cell lung cancer.

This chain links TRBV5-6 with TRBJ2-2, with 7 bases matching TRBD2. V trimming: 7 bases; J trimming: 1 base; junction bases outside the gene matches: 7. The CDR3 runs to 15 residues. Germline values: CDR1 SGHDT, CDR2 YYEEEE. CDR3 DNA sequence: TGTGCCAGCGACACCCGCGGGGGGAACACCGGGGAGCTGTTTTTT. This encodes CASDTRGGNTGELFF. Drawing the rest from reference TRBV5-6 and TRBJ2-2, the complete variable domain is DAGVTQSPTHLIKTRGQQVTLRCSPKSGHDTVSWYQQALGQGPQFIFQYYEEEERQRGNFPDRFSGHQFPNYSSELNVNALLLGDSALYLCASDTRGGNTGELFFGEGSRLTVL.

The J gene is TRBJ1-5, the V gene TRBV18; weak D call: TRBD1 (5 bases). This CDR3 comprises 13 residues. Germline-derived CDR1 and CDR2 are KGHSH and LQKENI. The V end lost 6 bases, the J end lost 2 bases, and 8 bases lay between the germline ends. The CDR3 is CASSDSGNQPQHF. The CDR3 nucleotides are TGTGCCAGCTCCGACAGCGGCAATCAGCCCCAGCATTTT.

V and J are TRBV9 and TRBJ1-2, with 10 bases matching TRBD1. The CDR3 is made up of 16 amino acids. After removal of 3 bases from V and 8 bases from J, the junction contained 13 bases not matched to a gene. Germline values: CDR1 SGDLS, CDR2 YYNGEE. The CDR3, as DNA: TGTGCCAGCAGCGCAGACCCGGGACAGGGGATTAACGGCTACACCTTC. Protein product: CASSADPGQGINGYTF.

The chain combines TRBV12-5 with TRBJ1-2; D remains ambiguous. This CDR3 has 13 residues. Germline values: CDR1 LGHNT, CDR2 FRNRAP. Trimming cost V 5 bases and J 5 bases, with 12 bases left between them. The CDR3 DNA reads as TGTGCTAGTGGTCCCCCCCCCGGATATGGCTACACCTTC. Encoded protein: CASGPPPGYGYTF.

This rearrangement joins TRBV7-8 to TRBJ1-5; unclear D gene. Between the trimmed V and J ends, which lost 2 bases and 4 bases, there was a span of 21 bases. The length of the CDR3 is 18 residues. Looked up from germline, CDR1 is SGHVS and CDR2 is FQNEAQ. CDR3 sequence: CASSLIGRRLGLNQPQHF. The CDR3, as DNA: TGTGCCAGCAGCTTAATTGGGCGACGCTTGGGATTGAATCAGCCCCAGCATTTT.

V and J are TRBV5-1 and TRBJ1-2, with D unclear. Trimming stripped 4 bases from V and 4 bases from J, with 14 bases between. The CDR3 is 14 amino acids. CDR1 and CDR2 (germline): SGHRS, YFSETQ. CDR3 bases: TGCGCCAGCAGCGAACTGGTGGTGGGCTATGGCTACACCTTC. It encodes CASSELVVGYGYTF.

The chain employs TRBV19 and TRBJ2-1; TRBD2 agrees at 14 bases. V lost 7 bases and J lost 9; bases outside the gene matches: 29. The CDR3 consists of 22 residues. Per germline, CDR1 LNHDA and CDR2 SQIVND (reference sequence). The CDR3 here is CASNTLRAATSGGAYWISEQFF. The CDR3 coding sequence is TGTGCCAGTAACACCCTCAGGGCGGCGACTAGCGGGGGGGCCTATTGGATAAGTGAGCAGTTCTTC.

The chain carries TRBV7-9 and TRBJ1-6, with a possible D match to TRBD1 (6 bases). Germline V CDR1 and CDR2: SEHNR, FQNEAQ (reference sequence). V was cut by 4 bases and J by 6 bases, with 13 bases left in between. CDR3 length: 15 residues. The DNA of the CDR3 is TGTGCCAGCAGCTCCCGGGACAATGGTAATTCACCCCTCCACTTT. This sequence encodes CASSSRDNGNSPLHF.

The chain links TRBV6-6 to TRBJ2-2; D is uncertain. V was clipped by 5 bases and J by 8 bases, with 12 bases between them. This CDR3 spans 13 amino acids. Germline CDR1 reads MNHNY; CDR2 reads SVGAGI (reference sequence). This CDR3 reads CASSNIRFGELFF. The CDR3 DNA follows: TGTGCCAGCAGTAACATCCGATTTGGGGAGCTGTTTTTT.

This clone was counted a few times. The V call is TRBV28, the J call TRBJ2-1, with D perhaps matching TRBD1 or TRBD2 (5 bases each). With 5 bases removed from V and 1 base from J, the gap between germline ends came to 9 bases. The CDR3 consists of 14 residues. In germline, CDR1 is MDHEN, CDR2 SYDVKM. CDR3 residues: CASSVGGSYNEQFF. The CDR3 region has the DNA TGTGCCAGCAGTGTTGGGGGTTCCTACAATGAGCAGTTCTTC.

The gene calls are TRBV10-3 and TRBJ2-3; 7 nucleotides align to TRBD1. The CDR3 is 15 amino acids. Unmatched junction bases numbered 5, after V lost 2 bases and J lost 3 bases. CDR1 and CDR2 from the germline V gene are ENHRY and SYGVKD. This chain's CDR3 is CAISEEGALTDTQYF. The DNA for the CDR3 is TGTGCCATCAGTGAGGAGGGGGCGCTTACAGATACGCAGTATTTT.

The chain uses TRBV19 and TRBJ1-1, with D possibly being TRBD1 (5 bases). Deletions cut 0 bases from V and 0 bases from J, with 8 bases between. This CDR3 has 15 amino acids. Germline values: CDR1 LNHDA, CDR2 SQIVND (reference sequence). CDR3 DNA sequence: TGTGCCAGTAGTATAGATCGGGGGTTGAACACTGAAGCTTTCTTT. It yields the protein CASSIDRGLNTEAFF.

V is TRBV27 and J is TRBJ1-2; no reliable D call. CDR1 MNHEY and CDR2 SMNVEV come from the germline V gene (reference sequence). The CDR3 consists of 13 residues. V gave up 3 bases and J gave up 2 bases, with 7 bases separating them. The CDR3 bases are TGTGCCAGCAGTTTCCGGGCAAACTATGGCTACACCTTC. Its protein is CASSFRANYGYTF.

This chain joins TRBV6-1 and TRBJ1-4, with TRBD1 as a possible D gene (5 bases). V lost 4 bases and J lost 0, with 12 bases in between. Germline CDR1 reads MNHNS; CDR2 reads SASEGT. CDR3 length equals 16 residues. CDR3 coding DNA: TGTGCCAGCAGTGTCGTCAGGGTGGCAACTAATGAAAAACTGTTTTTT. Amino acid sequence: CASSVVRVATNEKLFF.

This chain uses TRBV19 with TRBJ2-3; tentative D call: TRBD1 (6 bases). Germline loops: CDR1 LNHDA, CDR2 SQIVND (reference sequence). CDR3 size: 13 residues. Trimming took 5 bases from V and 2 from J, leaving 8 bases between them. The CDR3 sequence: CASSWTVTDTQYF. CDR3 DNA: TGTGCCAGTAGTTGGACAGTCACAGATACGCAGTATTTT.

The gene calls are TRBV9 and TRBJ2-3, with TRBD2 matching 12 bases. V lost 2 bases, J lost 3 bases, and 7 bases stayed unmatched. The germline CDR1 and CDR2 sequences are SGDLS and YYNGEE. This CDR3 has 17 amino acids. The CDR3 is CASSVTASGRGTDTQYF. In nucleotides, the CDR3 is TGTGCCAGCAGCGTTACGGCTAGCGGGAGGGGTACAGATACGCAGTATTTT. Full variable domain (remainder filled in from reference TRBV9 and TRBJ2-3): DSGVTQTPKHLITATGQRVTLRCSPRSGDLSVYWYQQSLDQGLQFLIQYYNGEERAKGNILERFSAQQFPDLHSELNLSSLELGDSALYFCASSVTASGRGTDTQYFGPGTRLTVL.

The chain has TRBV6-6 and TRBJ2-3; TRBD2 is a possible D gene (6 bases). CDR3 length: 16 residues. V dropped 6 bases and J dropped 0 bases, with 16 bases sitting between them. Germline V gene data show CDR1 as MNHNY and CDR2 as SVGAGI (reference sequence). Here the CDR3 reads CASSLGGALSTDTQYF. The CDR3 coding sequence is TGTGCCAGCAGCCTCGGGGGAGCTCTCAGCACAGATACGCAGTATTTT.